There are a few counts of the clone carrying this T cell receptor beta chain. The antigen is not known. This sample stems from a study of T cells after yellow fever vaccination. Notes on the study in general: Clones that expanded after primary vaccination mostly reappeared after the booster (approximately 96% CD4, about 91% CD8).

V lost 0 bases and J 2 bases, leaving 12 bases between the germline ends. Looked up from germline, CDR1 is SGHRS and CDR2 is YFSETQ. The CDR3 covers 17 residues. Universal primer sites and UMIs were introduced during 5'RACE template-switching synthesis of TCR cDNA. TCRdb reanalysed the 5' RACE reads using MiXCR and keeps one entry per CDR3 protein. The top ten clones hold about 3% of a sample with 300,000 or so distinct CDR3 sequences, approximately 8% of them seen once. This specimen consisted of CD4+ T cells sorted from PBMCs, obtained 5 days after the yellow fever booster vaccination. V is TRBV5-1 and J is TRBJ2-6; D unclear. The origin of this receptor is a man aged 18-30 years who received the YFV17D yellow fever vaccine. CDR3 DNA: TGCGCCAGCAGCTTGGGGCAGCTTAACCCTGGGGCCAACGTCCTGACTTTC. Translation: CASSLGQLNPGANVLTF.